The entry below describes one TCR beta chain. Per germline, CDR1 MNHNY and CDR2 SVGAGI (reference sequence). The trim removed 0 bases at V and 3 bases at J, leaving 1 base unmatched. The CDR3 contains 14 residues. The data derive from a study of OX40 agonist ivuxolimab in advanced cancers. Study overall: Roughly two fifths of patients had received prior checkpoint inhibitor therapy.

Any history of autoimmune disease or systemic immunosuppression disqualified patients. Sequencing used immunoSEQ multiplex PCR; TCRdb keeps in-frame clones, though not all of them. The data show some 72,000 clones, roughly 92% seen once. The receptor's source is an adult with an advanced solid tumor such as melanoma, head and neck, liver or kidney cancer. The input for sequencing was CD4+ or CD8+ T cells sorted from blood, taken in a trial of the OX40 agonist ivuxolimab. V is TRBV6-6 and J is TRBJ2-7; 8 bases are a match to TRBD1. CDR3 coding DNA: TGTGCCAGCAGTTACTCGGGACAGGACTACGAGCAGTACTTC. Its translation is CASSYSGQDYEQYF.